The 30 T cell receptor beta chains in this list originate from one sample, sequenced in a study of early T cells in non-severe SARS-CoV-2 infection. TCRdb recomputed calls from the 5' RACE reads with MiXCR, one row per CDR3 protein. The table shows more than 50,000 distinct CDR3 sequences, with about 13% occurring only once. The sequencing here drew on whole blood, taken at baseline. These receptors were obtained from an adult who was a healthcare worker with PCR-confirmed SARS-CoV-2 infection or an uninfected control (not recorded which).

This clonotype has more than one count but fewer than ten. The genes are TRBV28 and TRBJ1-5; TRBD1 might be the D (6 bases). CDR1 is MDHEN and CDR2 is SYDVKM in the germline V gene. Trimming cost V 6 bases and J 7 bases, with 16 bases left between them. The CDR3 covers 14 residues. DNA of the CDR3: TGTGCCAGCAGCCTAGGACAGTCAAGGCAGCCCCAGCATTTT. Translated, it gives CASSLGQSRQPQHF. Combining the CDR3 with reference TRBV28 and TRBJ1-5 gives the whole variable domain DVKVTQSSRYLVKRTGEKVFLECVQDMDHENMFWYRQDPGLGLRLIYFSYDVKMKEKGDIPEGYSVSREKKERFSLILESASTNQTSMYLCASSLGQSRQPQHFGDGTRLSIL.

This rearrangement joins TRBV20-1 to TRBJ1-6; 8 bases align to TRBD1. V trimming: 1 base; J trimming: 3 bases; junction bases outside the gene matches: 5. CDR3 length: 16 residues. Germline V gives CDR1 DFQATT, CDR2 SNEGSKA (reference sequence). In DNA, the CDR3 is TGCAGTGCTAGAGTAAGAGGACAGGGCTATAATTCACCCCTCCACTTT. Translated: CSARVRGQGYNSPLHF.

This clonotype was recorded at least ten times. The chain employs TRBV29-1 and TRBJ2-6, with no clear D. Germline loops: CDR1 SQVTM, CDR2 ANQGSEA. The V and J ends lost 3 bases and 0 bases respectively, with 6 bases between them. The CDR3 contains 14 residues. The CDR3 region is CSVDGSSGANVLTF. The CDR3 nucleotides read TGCAGCGTTGACGGAAGCTCTGGGGCCAACGTCCTGACTTTC.

This chain links TRBV5-1 with TRBJ2-7; TRBD2 agrees at 9 bases. CDR1 is SGHRS, CDR2 YFSETQ, per germline. J lost 7 bases, V lost 4 bases, and 15 bases had no gene match. The CDR3 totals 16 residues. The CDR3 loop reads CASSPYLAGQPGEQYF. The CDR3 DNA follows: TGCGCCAGCAGCCCCTACCTAGCGGGGCAGCCGGGGGAGCAGTACTTC.

The V gene is TRBV14, the J gene TRBJ2-1; no clear D. This CDR3 is built from 11 residues. Germline CDR1 is SGHDN and CDR2 is FVKESK. Trimming stripped 1 base from V and 9 bases from J, with 4 bases between. The CDR3 here is CASSQGFEQFF. DNA for the CDR3: TGTGCCAGCAGCCAAGGGTTTGAGCAGTTCTTC.

This clonotype was seen a handful of times. The J gene is TRBJ1-1, the V gene TRBV18; tentatively, D is TRBD1 (5 bases). The CDR3 consists of 14 residues. Germline loops: CDR1 KGHSH, CDR2 LQKENI. Trimming cost V 1 base and J 4 bases, with 10 bases left between them. This CDR3 reads CASSPLRGVTEAFF. CDR3 sequence (DNA): TGTGCCAGCTCACCACTCCGGGGCGTCACTGAAGCTTTCTTT.

The chain uses TRBV11-2 and TRBJ2-7; D unresolved. CDR1 and CDR2 (germline): SGHAT, FQNNGV. This CDR3 has 12 amino acids. The germline V and J ends were trimmed by 1 base and 5 bases, with 6 bases remaining between them. The chain's CDR3 is CASSLGYHEQYF. The DNA for the CDR3 is TGTGCCAGCAGCTTAGGGTACCACGAGCAGTACTTC.

The sample holds a few counts of this clonotype. This CDR3 reads CSARAFGGPSGNTIYF. The CDR3 nucleotides are TGCAGTGCTAGAGCCTTCGGGGGACCCTCTGGAAACACCATATATTTT. This chain links TRBV20-1 with TRBJ1-3, with TRBD1 as a possible D gene (5 bases). The CDR3 extends over 16 amino acids. V was trimmed by 1 base and J by 0 bases, leaving 13 bases between them. Germline V CDR1 and CDR2: DFQATT, SNEGSKA (reference sequence).

This clonotype appeared a few times. This sequence joins TRBV28 and TRBJ2-7, with 7 bases lining up with TRBD2. The CDR3 is 15 amino acids. CDR1 and CDR2 from the germline V gene are MDHEN and SYDVKM. The J segment lost 9 bases and the V segment lost 1 base, leaving 12 bases of the junction unmatched. The CDR3 DNA reads as TGTGCCAGCAGTTTATTTGGCGGGGGACCGAAAGGGCAGTACTTC. As protein: CASSLFGGGPKGQYF.

V is TRBV29-1 and J is TRBJ1-1, with D perhaps matching TRBD1 (5 bases). CDR3 size: 16 residues. V lost 7 bases and J lost 0, with 21 bases in between. Germline V gene sequence: CDR1 SQVTM, CDR2 ANQGSEA. The CDR3 DNA reads TGCAGCGCTCGGGACGGCAGCGACCTTATGAACACTGAAGCTTTCTTT. It yields the protein CSARDGSDLMNTEAFF.

V usage is TRBV28 and J usage is TRBJ2-5; a possible D gene is TRBD1 (6 bases). This CDR3 has 14 amino acids. From germline, CDR1 is MDHEN and CDR2 SYDVKM. Deletions cut 1 base from V and 7 bases from J, with 13 bases between. CDR3 loop: CASSLYRALWTQYF. CDR3 coding DNA: TGTGCCAGCAGTTTATACAGGGCGCTATGGACCCAGTACTTC. The full variable domain, its missing parts supplied by reference TRBV28 and TRBJ2-5, is DVKVTQSSRYLVKRTGEKVFLECVQDMDHENMFWYRQDPGLGLRLIYFSYDVKMKEKGDIPEGYSVSREKKERFSLILESASTNQTSMYLCASSLYRALWTQYFGPGTRLLVL.

This clonotype was counted only a few times. The chain employs TRBV18 and TRBJ2-1; the D is unclear. Germline CDR1 reads KGHSH; CDR2 reads LQKENI. Trimming pared 4 bases from V and 6 bases from J, leaving 10 bases between. The CDR3 totals 13 residues. Here the CDR3 reads CASSRVPGNEQFF. In DNA form, the CDR3 reads TGTGCCAGCTCACGAGTACCAGGCAATGAGCAGTTCTTC.

The rearrangement links TRBV27 to TRBJ2-3, with D maybe TRBD1 (6 bases). There are 16 residues in the CDR3. V lost 2 bases, J lost 4 bases, and 16 bases lay in between. CDR1 and CDR2 (germline): MNHEY, SMNVEV (reference sequence). CDR3 coding DNA: TGTGCCAGCAGTTTAAACCTGCCGACAGGCCCAGATACGCAGTATTTT. It yields the protein CASSLNLPTGPDTQYF.

The chain recombines TRBV6-1 with TRBJ1-1; no clear D. Germline V gives CDR1 MNHNS, CDR2 SASEGT. Deletions cut 2 bases from V and 1 base from J, with 5 bases between. This CDR3 comprises 13 residues. CDR3 bases: TGTGCCAGCAGTGAATGGGGGAACACTGAAGCTTTCTTT. It codes for CASSEWGNTEAFF.

This clonotype was observed a few times. The chain combines TRBV7-6 with TRBJ2-7; D might be TRBD1 (5 bases). Germline lookup yields CDR1 SGHVS and CDR2 FNYEAQ. This CDR3 is 13 amino acids long. With 0 bases removed from V and 6 bases from J, the gap between germline ends came to 9 bases. CDR3 nucleotides: TGTGCCAGCAGCTTAGCCGTCAGGGCCGAGCAGTACTTC. Translated: CASSLAVRAEQYF.

This clonotype was observed at least ten times. This chain joins TRBV11-2 and TRBJ2-1; TRBD2 matches 9 bases. The length of the CDR3 is 14 residues. From germline, CDR1 is SGHAT and CDR2 FQNNGV. Trimming at V came to 2 bases and at J to 10 bases, leaving 6 bases not matched to a gene. CDR3 in DNA: TGTGCCAGCAGCTTAACCGGGACTAGCAAGGAGCAGTTCTTC. It yields the protein CASSLTGTSKEQFF. Full variable domain (outside the CDR3, taken from reference TRBV11-2 and TRBJ2-1): EAGVAQSPRYKIIEKRQSVAFWCNPISGHATLYWYQQILGQGPKLLIQFQNNGVVDDSQLPKDRFSAERLKGVDSTLKIQPAKLEDSAVYLCASSLTGTSKEQFFGPGTRLTVL.

The V and J genes are TRBV24-1 and TRBJ2-3, with TRBD2 matching over 8 bases. With V trimmed by 1 base and J by 5 bases, 7 bases remained unmatched. Germline CDR1 reads KGHDR; CDR2 reads SFDVKD. The CDR3 has 16 residues. This CDR3 is CATSDLGSGGEDTQYF. The CDR3 nucleotides are TGTGCCACCAGTGATTTAGGATCGGGAGGGGAAGATACGCAGTATTTT.

The chain combines TRBV7-3 with TRBJ2-5; TRBD2 matches at 15 bases. There are 21 residues in the CDR3. Germline lookup yields CDR1 SGHTA and CDR2 FQGTGA. V shed 5 bases, J shed 2 bases, and the junction held 18 bases outside the gene matches. CDR3 sequence: CASSTTHLGTSGGQLQETQYF. The DNA of the CDR3 is TGTGCCAGCAGCACCACGCACCTGGGGACTAGCGGGGGGCAATTACAAGAGACCCAGTACTTC. Combining the CDR3 with reference TRBV7-3 and TRBJ2-5 gives the whole variable domain GAGVSQTPSNKVTEKGKYVELRCDPISGHTALYWYRQSLGQGPEFLIYFQGTGAADDSGLPNDRFFAVRPEGSVSTLKIQRTERGDSAVYLCASSTTHLGTSGGQLQETQYFGPGTRLLVL.

The chain recombines TRBV18 with TRBJ2-1, with D unclear. The CDR3 sequence is 11 residues long. Deletions cut 2 bases from V and 10 bases from J, with 6 bases between. The germline V gene has CDR1 KGHSH and CDR2 LQKENI. Written as DNA, the CDR3 is TGTGCCAGCTCACCAGTTGAGGAGCAGTTCTTC. It translates to CASSPVEEQFF.

This sequence joins TRBV20-1 and TRBJ2-3, with a tentative D call TRBD2 (6 bases). V was clipped by 4 bases and J by 6 bases, with 11 bases between them. Germline assignment: CDR1 DFQATT and CDR2 SNEGSKA (reference sequence). The CDR3 runs 12 residues. The CDR3 loop is CSATPEGDTQYF. The CDR3 region has the DNA TGCAGTGCTACCCCGGAGGGGGATACGCAGTATTTT.

This clonotype has a single count. The chain links TRBV5-1 to TRBJ2-6; TRBD1 aligns across 8 bases. The CDR3 has 16 residues. Germline lookup yields CDR1 SGHRS and CDR2 YFSETQ. The J segment lost 0 bases and the V segment lost 4 bases, leaving 3 bases of the junction unmatched. The CDR3 bases are TGCGCCAGCAGCGCGGGACAGGACTCTGGGGCCAACGTCCTGACTTTC. Amino acid sequence: CASSAGQDSGANVLTF.

This clonotype was recorded at least ten times. In nucleotides, the CDR3 is TGTGCCAGCAGTGACGGAGCGCAGAGCACAGATACGCAGTATTTT. As protein: CASSDGAQSTDTQYF. This rearrangement joins TRBV6-4 to TRBJ2-3; unclear D gene. This CDR3 has 15 residues. V lost 2 bases to trimming and J lost 0 bases, with 9 bases between them. Looked up from germline, CDR1 is MRHNA and CDR2 is SNTAGT.

This clonotype was counted only a few times. This sequence joins TRBV18 and TRBJ1-2; 7 nucleotides align to TRBD1. CDR3 length: 13 residues. Losses at the gene ends were 3 bases for V and 5 bases for J; bases not matched to a gene: 3. The V gene's germline CDR1 is KGHSH and CDR2 LQKENI. CDR3 sequence: CASSPWDRYGYTF. DNA for the CDR3: TGTGCCAGCTCACCCTGGGACAGATATGGCTACACCTTC.

The chain is built from TRBV2 and TRBJ1-5; D gene ambiguous. This CDR3 has 15 amino acids. Deletions cut 10 bases from V and 1 base from J, with 17 bases between. CDR1 SNHLY and CDR2 FYNNEI come from the germline V gene. The CDR3 protein is CATRAYLSSNQPQHF. The CDR3 region has the DNA TGTGCCACCCGGGCCTACCTATCGAGCAATCAGCCCCAGCATTTT. Full variable domain (rest looked up from reference TRBV2 and TRBJ1-5): EPEVTQTPSHQVTQMGQEVILRCVPISNHLYFYWYRQILGQKVEFLVSFYNNEISEKSEIFDDQFSVERPDGSNFTLKIRSTKLEDSAMYFCATRAYLSSNQPQHFGDGTRLSIL.

This clonotype was detected many times. The V and J genes are TRBV5-1 and TRBJ2-3; D unresolved. V lost 2 bases and J lost 4, with 8 bases in between. The CDR3 runs to 13 residues. Germline loops: CDR1 SGHRS, CDR2 YFSETQ. The CDR3 loop is CASSFTVSDTQYF. CDR3 DNA: TGCGCCAGCAGCTTTACAGTATCAGATACGCAGTATTTT.

This clonotype showed up just a few times. The chain employs TRBV6-4 and TRBJ2-3, with TRBD1 matching over 7 bases. The V gene's germline CDR1 is MRHNA and CDR2 SNTAGT. V lost 7 bases, J lost 2 bases, and 6 bases stayed unmatched. The CDR3 is 14 amino acids. The CDR3 sequence is CASKDRVYTDTQYF. In DNA form, the CDR3 reads TGTGCCAGCAAAGACAGGGTTTACACAGATACGCAGTATTTT.

In this sample, this clonotype turned up many times. The CDR3 here is CASSQDGQNYGYTF. CDR3 coding DNA: TGTGCCAGCAGCCAAGATGGACAAAACTATGGCTACACCTTC. This chain connects TRBV3-1 to TRBJ1-2; a possible D gene is TRBD1 (5 bases). The CDR3 is 14 residues long. With 0 bases removed from V and 2 bases from J, the gap between germline ends came to 7 bases. The germline V gene encodes CDR1 LGHDT and CDR2 YNNKEL (reference sequence).

Only a few counts were recorded for this clonotype. The rearrangement links TRBV7-2 to TRBJ1-1; 7 bases map to TRBD1. V dropped 2 bases and J dropped 0; count of bases not matched to a gene: 3. The CDR3 covers 15 residues. Germline V gives CDR1 SGHTA, CDR2 FQGNSA. CDR3: CASSLQGGMNTEAFF. The CDR3 DNA sequence: TGTGCCAGCAGCTTACAGGGGGGGATGAACACTGAAGCTTTCTTT.

This clonotype occurred many times. DNA for the CDR3: TGTGCCAGCAGCGTAGGTCCGCAAAACTACAATGAGCAGTTCTTC. Encoded protein: CASSVGPQNYNEQFF. The rearrangement links TRBV9 to TRBJ2-1; D gene uncertain. The length of the CDR3 is 15 residues. Trimming took 0 bases from V and 3 from J, leaving 10 bases between them. The germline gives CDR1 SGDLS, CDR2 YYNGEE.

This clonotype showed up many times. The chain uses TRBV6-5 and TRBJ2-1; D possibly corresponds to TRBD1 (6 bases). With 8 bases removed from V and 11 bases from J, the gap between germline ends came to 16 bases. CDR1 and CDR2 (germline): MNHEY, SVGAGI. The CDR3 extends over 12 amino acids. The CDR3 here is CASGPRGPKQFF. Written as DNA, the CDR3 is TGTGCCAGCGGACCCAGGGGCCCCAAGCAGTTCTTC.